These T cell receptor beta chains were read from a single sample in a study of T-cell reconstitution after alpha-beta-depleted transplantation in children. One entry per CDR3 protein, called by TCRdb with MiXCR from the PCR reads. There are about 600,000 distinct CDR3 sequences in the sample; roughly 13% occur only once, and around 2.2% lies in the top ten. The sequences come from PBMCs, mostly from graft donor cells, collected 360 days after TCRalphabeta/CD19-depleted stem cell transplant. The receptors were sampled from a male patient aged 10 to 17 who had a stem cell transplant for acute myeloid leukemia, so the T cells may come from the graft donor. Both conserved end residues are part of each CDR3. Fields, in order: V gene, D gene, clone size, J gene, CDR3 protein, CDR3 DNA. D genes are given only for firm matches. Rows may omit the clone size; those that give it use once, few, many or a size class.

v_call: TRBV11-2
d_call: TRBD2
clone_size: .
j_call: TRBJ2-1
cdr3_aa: CASSPGTSGRPLSSDEQFF
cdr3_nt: TGTGCCAGCAGCCCCGGGACTAGCGGGAGGCCCCTTTCTTCGGATGAGCAGTTCTTC

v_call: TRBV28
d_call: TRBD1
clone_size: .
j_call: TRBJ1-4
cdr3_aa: CASNRDRTNEKLFF
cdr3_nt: TGTGCCAGCAACAGGGACAGGACTAATGAAAAACTGTTTTTT

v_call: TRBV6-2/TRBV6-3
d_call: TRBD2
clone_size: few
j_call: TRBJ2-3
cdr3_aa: CASSYPTSGIPTDTQYF
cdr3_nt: TGTGCCAGCAGTTACCCGACTAGCGGGATCCCCACAGATACGCAGTATTTT

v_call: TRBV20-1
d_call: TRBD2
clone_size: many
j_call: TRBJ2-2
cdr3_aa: CRALAGTGELFF
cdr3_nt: TGCAGAGCACTAGCGGGGACCGGGGAGCTGTTTTTT

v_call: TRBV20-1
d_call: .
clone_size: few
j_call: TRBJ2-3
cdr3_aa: CSASQGSGDTQYF
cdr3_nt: TGCAGTGCTAGTCAGGGTTCGGGAGATACGCAGTATTTT

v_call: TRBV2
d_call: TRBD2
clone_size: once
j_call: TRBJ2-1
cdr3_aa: CASSEGTREYNEQFF
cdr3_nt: TGTGCCAGCAGTGAAGGGACTAGGGAGTACAATGAGCAGTTCTTC

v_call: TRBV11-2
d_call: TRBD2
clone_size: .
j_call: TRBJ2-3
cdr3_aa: CASSQNGLAGVGSDTQYF
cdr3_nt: TGTGCCAGCAGCCAAAACGGACTAGCGGGAGTCGGCTCAGATACGCAGTATTTT

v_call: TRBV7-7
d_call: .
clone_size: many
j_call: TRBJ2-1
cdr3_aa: CASSFLTGNEQFF
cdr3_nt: TGTGCTAGCAGCTTTCTCACCGGTAATGAGCAGTTCTTC

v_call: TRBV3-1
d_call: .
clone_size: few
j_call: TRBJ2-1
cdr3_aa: CASSPPRAWASYNEQFF
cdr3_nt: TGTGCCAGCAGCCCGCCCAGGGCCTGGGCCTCCTACAATGAGCAGTTCTTC

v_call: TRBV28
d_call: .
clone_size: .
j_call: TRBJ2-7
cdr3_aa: CASSSRGGALNEQYF
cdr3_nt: TGTGCCAGCAGTTCTAGAGGGGGGGCGCTGAACGAGCAGTACTTC

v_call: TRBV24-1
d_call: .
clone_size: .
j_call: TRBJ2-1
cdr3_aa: CATSERIDNEQFF
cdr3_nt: TGTGCCACCAGTGAGAGAATTGACAATGAGCAGTTCTTC

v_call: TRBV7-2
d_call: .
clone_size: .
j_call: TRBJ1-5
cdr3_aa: CASSLALVSNQPQHF
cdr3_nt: TGTGCCAGCAGCTTAGCGCTAGTTAGCAATCAGCCCCAGCATTTT